The 12 T cell receptor beta chains below come from one sample, sequenced in a study of blood T cell repertoires in COVID-19. Generated by immunoSEQ multiplex PCR, the TCRdb table keeps only in-frame clones and is missing some. Among about 220,000 clones listed, 70% to 90% were seen once. Sample: PBMCs or T cells enriched from blood (not recorded which). The receptors were gathered from a woman in her forties or fifties with acute COVID-19.

The chain employs TRBV19 and TRBJ2-1; 7 bases align to TRBD2. The V gene end was trimmed by 2 bases and the J gene end by 10 bases; junction bases not matched to a gene: 11. CDR3 size: 15 residues. The germline V gene has CDR1 LNHDA and CDR2 SQIVND (reference sequence). In DNA form, the CDR3 reads TGTGCCAGTAGTATAATGTCGGCGGGAGCTGAAGAGCAGTTCTTC. It codes for CASSIMSAGAEEQFF.

This clone has a single count. The rearrangement links TRBV19 to TRBJ1-6; unclear D gene. Germline V lookup: CDR1 LNHDA, CDR2 SQIVND (reference sequence). Trimming took 5 bases from V and 0 from J, leaving 11 bases between them. This CDR3 has 16 amino acids. CDR3 protein: CASSYGGSSYNSPLHF. The CDR3 DNA reads as TGTGCCAGTAGTTACGGCGGGAGCTCCTATAATTCACCCCTCCACTTT.

This CDR3 reads CASSLSRGAGGNTIYF. The CDR3 nucleotides are TGTGCCAGCAGTTTATCGCGGGGGGCGGGAGGAAACACCATATATTTT. The J gene is TRBJ1-3, the V gene TRBV28, with TRBD1 as a possible D gene (6 bases). Germline V CDR1 and CDR2: MDHEN, SYDVKM. CDR3 length: 16 residues. Trimming removed 1 base from V and 4 bases from J, with 14 bases in between.

The rearrangement links TRBV7-2 to TRBJ2-7; the match to TRBD2 covers 10 bases. Germline CDR1 is SGHTA and CDR2 is FQGNSA. The CDR3 extends over 16 amino acids. The trim removed 1 base at V and 4 bases at J, leaving 7 bases unmatched. The DNA for the CDR3 is TGTGCCAGCAGCTTAGGCTCTAGCGGGAGTGCTTACGAGCAGTACTTC. This gives the protein CASSLGSSGSAYEQYF. Full variable domain (missing parts from reference TRBV7-2 and TRBJ2-7): GAGVSQSPSNKVTEKGKDVELRCDPISGHTALYWYRQSLGQGLEFLIYFQGNSAPDKSGLPSDRFSAERTGGSVSTLTIQRTQQEDSAVYLCASSLGSSGSAYEQYFGPGTRLTVT.

The chain recombines TRBV6-5 with TRBJ2-5, with D perhaps matching TRBD2 (6 bases). Trimming pared 11 bases from V and 5 bases from J, leaving 18 bases between. This CDR3 contains 13 residues. Germline CDR1 and CDR2: MNHEY and SVGAGI. The CDR3, as DNA: TGTGCCGTAACGGCGGGAATAAGGGAGACCCAGTACTTC. It specifies CAVTAGIRETQYF.

V is TRBV5-5 and J is TRBJ2-2; a possible D gene is TRBD1 (6 bases). The CDR3 sequence is 17 residues long. V was cut by 0 bases and J by 1 base, with 13 bases left in between. CDR1 is SGHKS and CDR2 is YYEKEE in the germline V gene (reference sequence). The CDR3 protein is CASSLAGGRGNTGELFF. CDR3 DNA sequence: TGTGCCAGCAGCTTGGCGGGCGGCAGGGGGAACACCGGGGAGCTGTTTTTT.

V and J are TRBV9 and TRBJ2-3; no definite D call. CDR3 length equals 15 residues. Trimming left V 4 bases short and J 0 bases short, with 12 bases between. Germline V lookup: CDR1 SGDLS, CDR2 YYNGEE. For the CDR3, the DNA is TGTGCCAGCAGCACCCACTCATCTAGCACAGATACGCAGTATTTT. This translates into CASSTHSSSTDTQYF.

V usage is TRBV15 and J usage is TRBJ2-3, with 7 bases fitting TRBD1. The germline CDR1 and CDR2 sequences are LNHNV and YYDKDF (reference sequence). This CDR3 is built from 13 residues. Losses at the gene ends were 5 bases for V and 3 bases for J; bases not matched to a gene: 2. The CDR3 is CATSSGQTDTQYF. The CDR3 bases are TGTGCCACCAGCTCGGGACAGACAGATACGCAGTATTTT.

The gene calls are TRBV28 and TRBJ2-1; tentatively, D is TRBD2 (6 bases). V lost 1 base, J lost 9 bases, and 13 bases lay in between. The CDR3 contains 14 residues. Germline CDR1 MDHEN, CDR2 SYDVKM. This chain's CDR3 is CASSLSRRGSEQFF. Here the CDR3 DNA reads TGTGCCAGCAGTTTATCCAGGAGGGGCAGTGAGCAGTTCTTC.

This chain connects TRBV30 to TRBJ1-2, with D perhaps TRBD1 (5 bases). Trimming stripped 3 bases from V and 2 bases from J, with 10 bases between. The CDR3 covers 13 residues. Per the germline V gene, CDR1 is GTSNPN and CDR2 is SVGIG (reference sequence). In nucleotides, the CDR3 is TGTGCCTGGAGCATACAGGCCAACTATGGCTACACCTTC. Amino acid sequence: CAWSIQANYGYTF.

The chain has TRBV4-1 and TRBJ2-7; D ambiguous. The CDR3 contains 16 residues. The germline V gene encodes CDR1 MGHRA and CDR2 YSYEKL. Trimming left V 4 bases short and J 6 bases short, with 22 bases between. CDR3 region: CASSLFEIVSPGEQYF. CDR3 nucleotide sequence: TGCGCCAGCAGCCTCTTCGAGATAGTCTCTCCCGGCGAGCAGTACTTC.

The chain employs TRBV20-1 and TRBJ2-5, with unresolved D. There are 10 residues in the CDR3. Per germline, CDR1 DFQATT and CDR2 SNEGSKA (reference sequence). V lost 6 bases and J lost 2, with 4 bases in between. The CDR3 loop is CSALQETQYF. CDR3 nucleotides: TGCAGTGCCCTACAAGAGACCCAGTACTTC.